These T cell receptor beta chains were read from a single sample in a study of cytomegalovirus exposure and HLA in healthy donors. Measured with immunoSEQ multiplex PCR; TCRdb has only the in-frame clones, and not every one. Among 140,000 to 150,000 clones listed, around a tenth were seen once. Sequencing was carried out using PBMCs. All receptors come from a male donor in good health and CMV-seronegative. The conserved cysteine and the conserved F or W are not part of the CDR3 here. D genes are given only for firm matches.

>TRBD2|TRBV29-1|TRBJ2-3
SAEGGTSGVTDTQY
>.|TRBV28|TRBJ1-1
ASSPPRRGAEAF
>.|TRBV7-9|TRBJ2-7
ASSLPGYYEQY
>.|TRBV5-8|TRBJ2-1
ASSPPDYPGNEQF
>TRBD2|TRBV5-4|TRBJ2-5
ASSSGLDQETQY
>TRBD2|TRBV4-3|TRBJ2-2
ASSQGTTAGELF
>TRBD2|TRBV5-6|TRBJ2-4
ASSWGATSGVQNIQY
>.|TRBV7-9|TRBJ1-1
ASSSTEGRSRNTEAF
>TRBD2|TRBV27|TRBJ2-1
ASSSAGALQYNEQF
>TRBD1|TRBV2|TRBJ1-2
ANEPPGQGSYGYT
>TRBD1|TRBV19|TRBJ2-7
ASSPWTGMLTYEQY
>TRBD1|TRBV7-2|TRBJ1-1
ASSDRTGLITEAF
>TRBD2|TRBV7-2|TRBJ2-1
ASSLRSSGSSNEQF
>TRBD2|TRBV4-2|.
ASSRLERERYEQY
>TRBD1|TRBV27|TRBJ2-5
ASSLAYRGQETQY
>.|TRBV2|TRBJ1-6
ASTPGNLRNSPLH
>.|TRBV27|TRBJ2-3
ASSFGVRIADTQY
>.|TRBV19|TRBJ1-3
ASSFSTGAGNTIY
>TRBD2|TRBV5-4|TRBJ2-1
ASSLSGTSGTNEQF
>TRBD1|TRBV28|TRBJ1-1
ASSSDRAEAF
>.|TRBV28|TRBJ2-7
ASSLHYEQY
>.|TRBV14|TRBJ1-5
ASSGGGSGQPQH
>TRBD1|TRBV5-6|TRBJ2-7
ASSSGQGDYEQY
>.|TRBV7-3|TRBJ2-2
ASSRGGASTGELF
>TRBD1|TRBV19|TRBJ2-7
ASSIPGTGTYEQY
>TRBD1|TRBV10-3|TRBJ1-2
AISDNQGVNYGYT
>.|TRBV7-9|TRBJ1-5
ASSFWGRGYSNQPQH
>.|TRBV28|TRBJ2-1
ASSPHVQGYNEQF
>TRBD1|TRBV7-2|TRBJ1-5
ASTLLTGGGSSQPQH
>TRBD2|TRBV4-3|TRBJ2-7
ASSQEGGSSYEQY
>.|TRBV6-5|TRBJ1-2
ASSYYKEDYGYT
>TRBD1|TRBV7-8|TRBJ1-4
ASSFATGATNEKLF
>.|TRBV4-1|TRBJ1-1
ASSHLTSPGGPMNTEAF
>.|TRBV19|TRBJ1-2
ASSNREGSGYT
>.|TRBV7-9|TRBJ1-1
ASSSPTGPGDTEAF
>.|TRBV15|TRBJ1-4
ATSRDRGSLNEKLF
>.|TRBV5-4|TRBJ1-4
ASSLGTLEEKLF
>TRBD2|TRBV4-1|TRBJ2-7
ASSLSRDYSYEQY
>TRBD1|TRBV10-3|TRBJ2-3
AISELTGTGGTDTQY
>TRBD2|TRBV7-9|TRBJ2-2
ASSLVATSGSPGELF
>.|TRBV2|TRBJ2-1
ASRLSGGRNEQF
>.|TRBV29-1|TRBJ2-7
SVGWGSGGYEQY
>.|TRBV7-8|TRBJ1-5
ASSLGQAPNQPQH
>TRBD2|TRBV11-2|TRBJ2-7
ASSLAGGIVYEQY
>.|TRBV4-2|TRBJ1-2
ASTPGGAGLDGYT
>.|TRBV19|TRBJ1-4
ASSIDRKLF
>.|TRBV7-8|TRBJ1-6
ASSLGSSYNSPLH
>TRBD1|TRBV7-9|TRBJ1-2
ASSREGGGGYT
>.|TRBV19|TRBJ1-5
ASNSRGNQPQH
>.|TRBV10-3|TRBJ1-3
AISEGQGDSGNTIY
>TRBD2|TRBV11-2|TRBJ2-2
ASSSYRTGRGTGELF
>.|TRBV27|TRBJ1-1
ASSPLEGAEAF
>.|TRBV19|TRBJ1-2
ASSIGYGYT
>.|TRBV25-1|.
ASGRGGLNSYEQY
>.|TRBV5-6|TRBJ2-7
ASSLNWQEAYEQY